This T cell receptor (beta chain) derives from a study of T cells in Graves' hyperthyroidism and ophthalmopathy. Overall study: Before treatment of any kind, peripheral blood was taken at initial diagnosis. Findings of the study overall: Blood also contained most expanded thyroid clonotypes above 0.001. From stable hyperthyroidism, ophthalmopathy was set apart by a 13 V-J model.

TCR beta CDR3 regions were amplified from RNA transcripts. The study used the HTBI primer set for a first-round RT-PCR of the TCR CDR3. TCRdb itself ran the multiplex PCR reads through MiXCR, one entry per CDR3 protein. Seen here are hundreds of thousands of distinct CDR3 sequences, about 14% observed once, and the top ten hold roughly 4.3%. Patients affected by ophthalmopathy presented a Clinical Activity Score of at least 3, a NOSPECS grade of at least 4, and disease duration below 3 months. Comment on this clonotype: What it binds is not known.

The CDR3 covers 14 residues. With 8 bases clipped from V and 7 bases from J, the junction kept 13 bases outside the gene matches. This clonotype originated in a woman aged 40 to 50 with Graves' ophthalmopathy. Sequenced input: blood. The V call is TRBV12-3 or TRBV12-4, the J call TRBJ2-5, with 7 nucleotides matching TRBD2. CDR3 in amino acids: CASAAGTTVTTQYF. The DNA of the CDR3 is TGTGCCAGCGCCGCCGGGACTACCGTCACGACCCAGTACTTC.